This T cell receptor (beta chain) is from a study of sequential checkpoint blockade in melanoma. This table comes from immunoSEQ multiplex PCR, and its TCRdb copy is limited to in-frame clones, with some not included. The sample includes approximately 10,000 clones, approximately 83% of them seen just once. Germline-derived CDR1 and CDR2 are SGDLS and YYNGEE. The V segment lost 3 bases and the J segment 0 bases; nucleotides outside the gene matches: 2. The CDR3 extends over 15 amino acids. Treatment here: randomized to nivolumab then ipilimumab (arm A) or the reverse (arm B). Sequencing used CD8+ T cells sorted from blood (inferred from file names), obtained from a patient given nivolumab and ipilimumab in sequence. The chain joins TRBV9 to TRBJ2-5; 10 bases align to TRBD2. The sequence was obtained from a human donor with melanoma. CDR3 in DNA: TGTGCCAGCAGCGGCACTAGCGGGGACCAAGAGACCCAGTACTTC. Its protein product is CASSGTSGDQETQYF.